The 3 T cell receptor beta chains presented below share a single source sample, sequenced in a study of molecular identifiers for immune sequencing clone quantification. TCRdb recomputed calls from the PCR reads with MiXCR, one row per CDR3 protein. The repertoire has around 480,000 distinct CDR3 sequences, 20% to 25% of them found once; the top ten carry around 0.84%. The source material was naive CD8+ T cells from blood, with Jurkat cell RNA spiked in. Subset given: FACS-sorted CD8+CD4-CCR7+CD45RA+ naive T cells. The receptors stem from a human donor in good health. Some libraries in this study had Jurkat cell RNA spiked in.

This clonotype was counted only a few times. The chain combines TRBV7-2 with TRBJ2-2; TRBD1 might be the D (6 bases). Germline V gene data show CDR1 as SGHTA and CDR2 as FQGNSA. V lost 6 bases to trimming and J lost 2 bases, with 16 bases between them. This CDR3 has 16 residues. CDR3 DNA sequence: TGTGCCAGCAGTCTACCCTGGGACACAAACACCGGGGAGCTGTTTTTT. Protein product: CASSLPWDTNTGELFF.

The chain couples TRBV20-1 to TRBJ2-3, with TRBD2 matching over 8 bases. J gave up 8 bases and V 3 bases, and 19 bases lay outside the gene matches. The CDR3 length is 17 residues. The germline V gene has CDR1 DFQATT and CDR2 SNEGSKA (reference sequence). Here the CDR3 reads CSASLGGGYGAAGTQYF. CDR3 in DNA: TGCAGTGCTAGCCTAGGCGGGGGGTACGGGGCGGCAGGTACGCAGTATTTT.

CDR3 DNA sequence: TGTGCCAGCAGCTTCCCCCCCAGGATGAACACTGAAGCTTTCTTT. Translation gives CASSFPPRMNTEAFF. The chain links TRBV13 to TRBJ1-1; unclear D gene. The V end lost 3 bases, the J end lost 0 bases, and 11 bases lay between the germline ends. The CDR3 covers 15 residues. Germline V gene sequence: CDR1 PRHDT, CDR2 FYEKMQ (reference sequence). The full variable domain, in which reference TRBV13 and TRBJ1-1 provide the parts outside the CDR3, is AAGVIQSPRHLIKEKRETATLKCYPIPRHDTVYWYQQGPGQDPQFLISFYEKMQSDKGSIPDRFSAQQFSDYHSELNMSSLELGDSALYFCASSFPPRMNTEAFFGQGTRLTVV.